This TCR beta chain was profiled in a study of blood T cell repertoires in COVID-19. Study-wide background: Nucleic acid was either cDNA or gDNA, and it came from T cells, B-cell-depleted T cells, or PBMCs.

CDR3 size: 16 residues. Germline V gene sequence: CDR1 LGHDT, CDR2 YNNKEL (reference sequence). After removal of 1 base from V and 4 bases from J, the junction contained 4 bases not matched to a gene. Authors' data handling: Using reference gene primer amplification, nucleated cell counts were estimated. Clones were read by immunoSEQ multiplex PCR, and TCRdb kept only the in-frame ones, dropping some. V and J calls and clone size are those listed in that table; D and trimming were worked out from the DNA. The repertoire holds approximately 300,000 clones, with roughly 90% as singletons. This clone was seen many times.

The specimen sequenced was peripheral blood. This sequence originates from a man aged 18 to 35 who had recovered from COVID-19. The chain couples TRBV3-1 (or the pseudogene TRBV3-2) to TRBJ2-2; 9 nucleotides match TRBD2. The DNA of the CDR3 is TGTGCCAGCAGCCAAGGAATTAGCGGGAGCACCGGGGAGCTGTTTTTT. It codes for CASSQGISGSTGELFF.